This T cell receptor (beta chain) was obtained from a study of T cell responses to AZD1222 COVID-19 vaccine. Clones were read by immunoSEQ multiplex PCR, and TCRdb kept only the in-frame ones, dropping some. Among more than 70,000 clones listed, approximately 86% were seen once. V was shortened by 6 bases and J by 2 bases, with 9 bases between the two germline ends. The CDR3 totals 13 residues. CDR1 is SGHTS, CDR2 YDEGEE, per germline. The starting material was peripheral blood, obtained on day 0 of MenACWY control vaccination. The receptor was derived from an adult in good health. The chain joins TRBV5-8 to TRBJ1-5, with unresolved D. Here the CDR3 DNA reads TGTGCCAGCAAAAGGACGGGCAATCAGCCCCAGCATTTT. This codes for CASKRTGNQPQHF.